The 18 T cell receptor beta chains presented below share a single source sample, sequenced in a study of OX40 agonist ivuxolimab in advanced cancers. Produced via immunoSEQ multiplex PCR; TCRdb's table is partial and in-frame only. The repertoire includes about 48,000 clones, less than 85% of them detected once, and more than 0.95% sits in the top ten. The sample was CD4+ or CD8+ T cells sorted from blood, taken in a trial of the OX40 agonist ivuxolimab. The receptors were gathered from an adult with an advanced solid tumor such as melanoma, head and neck, liver or kidney cancer.

The chain couples TRBV5-1 to TRBJ2-2; 7 bases fit TRBD2. CDR1 and CDR2 from the germline V gene are SGHRS and YFSETQ. This CDR3 spans 15 amino acids. V gave up 3 bases and J gave up 4 bases; unmatched junction bases: 6. The CDR3 DNA reads as TGCGCCAGCAGCTCCCCAGGGACTACCACCGGGGAGCTGTTTTTT. Its protein is CASSSPGTTTGELFF.

The chain uses TRBV15 and TRBJ2-7; D is perhaps TRBD1 (6 bases). Germline V CDR1 and CDR2: LNHNV, YYDKDF (reference sequence). The CDR3 totals 15 residues. V gave up 0 bases and J gave up 3 bases, with 12 bases separating them. The CDR3 spells CATSRDVDRNYEQYF. The CDR3 DNA reads TGTGCCACCAGCAGAGATGTCGACAGGAACTACGAGCAGTACTTC.

V usage is TRBV2 and J usage is TRBJ2-3; 8 nucleotides align to TRBD2. Germline values: CDR1 SNHLY, CDR2 FYNNEI. This CDR3 region has 16 residues. J lost 3 bases, V lost 3 bases, and 8 bases had no gene match. This chain's CDR3 is CASSDGRALRTDTQYF. The CDR3 DNA reads as TGTGCCAGCAGTGACGGGAGGGCCTTGAGGACAGATACGCAGTATTTT.

This clone has just one count. The chain employs TRBV19 and TRBJ1-4; D is unclear. CDR3 length: 14 residues. V gave up 5 bases and J gave up 0 bases, with 7 bases separating them. CDR1 and CDR2 (germline): LNHDA, SQIVND (reference sequence). This CDR3 is CASSPGTTNEKLFF. The CDR3 DNA reads TGTGCCAGTAGTCCGGGTACAACTAATGAAAAACTGTTTTTT.

The chain has TRBV4-1 and TRBJ2-7; the D call may be TRBD1 or TRBD2 (5 bases each). From germline, CDR1 is MGHRA and CDR2 YSYEKL. CDR3 length equals 17 residues. Trimming took 6 bases from V and 0 from J, leaving 21 bases between them. The CDR3 DNA follows: TGCGCCAGCAGTGGAGTGCAGGGCCTAACTAGCTCCTACGAGCAGTACTTC. Its protein product is CASSGVQGLTSSYEQYF.

This clone was seen a handful of times. The J gene is TRBJ1-1, the V gene TRBV2; D is undetermined. Germline V gene data show CDR1 as SNHLY and CDR2 as FYNNEI. The CDR3 consists of 12 residues. Trimming took 1 base from V and 11 from J, leaving 11 bases between them. In DNA form, the CDR3 reads TGTGCCAGCAGTGAAGAAAGGGAGGAGGCTTTCTTT. Its protein product is CASSEEREEAFF.

V usage is TRBV29-1 and J usage is TRBJ1-2; the D gene is possibly TRBD1 (5 bases). This CDR3 comprises 12 residues. The V end was cut by 4 bases, the J end by 4 bases, with 10 bases between. In germline, CDR1 is SQVTM, CDR2 ANQGSEA. As DNA, the CDR3 is TGCAGCGTTGGGGACGGATTCTATGGCTACACCTTC. Translation gives CSVGDGFYGYTF.

The CDR3 nucleotides are TGCGCCAGCAGCCTCTTAGCGGGAGGAGGGCCCTACGAGCAGTACTTC. Its translation: CASSLLAGGGPYEQYF. The chain uses TRBV4-3 and TRBJ2-7; TRBD2 agrees at 10 bases. V dropped 4 bases and J dropped 2; count of bases not matched to a gene: 8. This CDR3 is 16 amino acids long. The germline gives CDR1 LGHNA, CDR2 YSLEER.

This rearrangement joins TRBV5-5 to TRBJ1-3; maybe TRBD1 (5 bases). The CDR3 is 15 residues long. Trimming removed 2 bases at V and 3 bases at J, with 12 bases between. Germline values: CDR1 SGHKS, CDR2 YYEKEE (reference sequence). CDR3 region: CASSFGGKGGNTIYF. CDR3 in DNA: TGTGCCAGCAGCTTCGGGGGTAAAGGTGGAAACACCATATATTTT.

This clone was seen just once. The chain uses TRBV18 and TRBJ1-1; TRBD1 agrees at 8 bases. Per germline, CDR1 KGHSH and CDR2 LQKENI. The CDR3 has 14 residues. With 3 bases clipped from V and 0 bases from J, the junction kept 0 bases outside the gene matches. The CDR3: CASSPDRVNTEAFF. For the CDR3, the DNA is TGTGCCAGCTCACCGGACAGGGTGAACACTGAAGCTTTCTTT. The variable domain in full, with the rest retrieved from reference TRBV18 and TRBJ1-1, is NAGVMQNPRHLVRRRGQEARLRCSPMKGHSHVYWYRQLPEEGLKFMVYLQKENIIDESGMPKERFSAEFPKEGPSILRIQQVVRGDSAAYFCASSPDRVNTEAFFGQGTRLTVV.

The CDR3 DNA follows: TGTGCCTGGAGCGGACGGGAAGGGGGTGAGCAGTTCTTC. It specifies CAWSGREGGEQFF. The genes are TRBV30 and TRBJ2-1, with a weak D call TRBD1 (6 bases). The germline CDR1 and CDR2 sequences are GTSNPN and SVGIG (reference sequence). The CDR3 has 13 residues. The V and J ends lost 3 bases and 9 bases respectively, with 15 bases between them. The full variable domain, completed using reference TRBV30 and TRBJ2-1, is SQTIHQWPATLVQPVGSPLSLECTVEGTSNPNLYWYRQAAGRGLQLLFYSVGIGQISSEVPQNLSASRPQDRQFILSSKKLLLSDSGFYLCAWSGREGGEQFFGPGTRLTVL.

The sample holds a few counts of this clone. V usage is TRBV10-2 and J usage is TRBJ1-1; no firm D call. V was shortened by 8 bases and J by 2 bases, with 6 bases between the two germline ends. Germline-derived CDR1 and CDR2 are WSHSY and SAAADI. The CDR3 is 11 residues long. The CDR3 loop is CASYLNTEAFF. Written as DNA, the CDR3 is TGCGCCAGCTATCTTAACACTGAAGCTTTCTTT.

This clone appeared once. The genes are TRBV19 and TRBJ2-7; D is unclear. The CDR3 is 12 residues long. The V gene lost 5 bases and the J gene lost 6 bases, with 11 bases spanning the gap. Germline CDR1 and CDR2: LNHDA and SQIVND (reference sequence). CDR3 sequence: CASSPPEPEQYF. CDR3 nucleotide sequence: TGTGCCAGTAGTCCCCCGGAGCCCGAGCAGTACTTC. The full variable domain, completed using reference TRBV19 and TRBJ2-7, is DGGITQSPKYLFRKEGQNVTLSCEQNLNHDAMYWYRQDPGQGLRLIYYSQIVNDFQKGDIAEGYSVSREKKESFPLTVTSAQKNPTAFYLCASSPPEPEQYFGPGTRLTVT.

The CDR3: CAISEFETGEETQYF. In DNA, the CDR3 is TGTGCCATCAGTGAGTTTGAGACAGGGGAGGAGACCCAGTACTTC. The V gene is TRBV10-3, the J gene TRBJ2-5; 8 nucleotides align to TRBD1. Germline CDR1 reads ENHRY; CDR2 reads SYGVKD. The CDR3 runs 15 residues. Losses at the gene ends were 1 base for V and 5 bases for J; bases not matched to a gene: 6.

The rearrangement joins TRBV11-3 to TRBJ2-7; TRBD1 aligns across 10 bases. The CDR3 has 13 residues. Trimming removed 4 bases from V and 5 bases from J; junction bases left unmatched: 2. Germline V gene lookup returns CDR1 SGHNT and CDR2 YENEEA. The CDR3 spells CASSSGTGDEQYF. Written as DNA, the CDR3 is TGTGCCAGCAGCTCCGGGACAGGGGACGAGCAGTACTTC.

This sequence joins TRBV6-5 and TRBJ2-2, with TRBD1 matching 8 bases. Trimming removed 6 bases from V and 7 bases from J; junction bases left unmatched: 7. The CDR3 loop spans 14 amino acids. CDR1 and CDR2 from the germline V gene are MNHEY and SVGAGI. The CDR3 loop reads CASRATGGRGELFF. Here the CDR3 DNA reads TGTGCCAGCAGAGCTACAGGGGGACGCGGGGAGCTGTTTTTT.

In the case of this clone: Other DNA sequences in the sample encode the same CDR3. This rearrangement joins TRBV18 to TRBJ1-1; D is ambiguous. Germline loops: CDR1 KGHSH, CDR2 LQKENI. The CDR3 sequence is 15 residues long. V lost 1 base and J lost 2, with 11 bases in between. DNA for the CDR3: TGTGCCAGCTCACCACTACCGGGAGTCAACACTGAAGCTTTCTTT. Amino acids: CASSPLPGVNTEAFF.

The rearrangement joins TRBV18 to TRBJ1-1; no definite D call. This CDR3 has 12 amino acids. Germline V lookup: CDR1 KGHSH, CDR2 LQKENI. V lost 6 bases and J lost 4, with 9 bases in between. CDR3 region: CASSTRATEAFF. The CDR3 DNA reads TGTGCCAGCTCCACCAGAGCCACTGAAGCTTTCTTT.